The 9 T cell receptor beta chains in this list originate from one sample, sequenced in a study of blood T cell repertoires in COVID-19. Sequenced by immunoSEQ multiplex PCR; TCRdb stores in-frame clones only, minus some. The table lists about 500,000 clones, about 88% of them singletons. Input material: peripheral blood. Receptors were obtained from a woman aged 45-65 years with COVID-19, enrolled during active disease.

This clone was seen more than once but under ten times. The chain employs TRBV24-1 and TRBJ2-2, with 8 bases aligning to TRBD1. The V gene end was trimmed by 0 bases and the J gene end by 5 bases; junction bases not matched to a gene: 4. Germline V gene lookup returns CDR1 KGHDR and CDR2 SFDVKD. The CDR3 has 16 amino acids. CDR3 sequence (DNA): TGTGCCACCAGTGATTTGCGACAGGGGACGACCGGGGAGCTGTTTTTT. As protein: CATSDLRQGTTGELFF.

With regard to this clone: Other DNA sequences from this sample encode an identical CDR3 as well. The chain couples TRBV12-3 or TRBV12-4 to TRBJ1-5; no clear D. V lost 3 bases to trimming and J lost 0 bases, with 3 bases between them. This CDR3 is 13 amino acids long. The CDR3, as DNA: TGTGCCAGCAGTTTTAATAGCAATCAGCCCCAGCATTTT. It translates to CASSFNSNQPQHF.

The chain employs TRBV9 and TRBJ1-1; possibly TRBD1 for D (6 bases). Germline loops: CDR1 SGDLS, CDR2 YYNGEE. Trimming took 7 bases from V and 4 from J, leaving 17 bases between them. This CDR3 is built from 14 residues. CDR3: CASGPQGPLTEAFF. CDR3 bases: TGTGCCAGCGGTCCGCAGGGGCCGCTCACTGAAGCTTTCTTT.

CDR3 sequence: CASSEQRFSYNEQFF. The DNA of the CDR3 is TGTGCCAGCAGTGAACAGAGGTTCTCCTACAATGAGCAGTTCTTC. The V call is TRBV6-1, the J call TRBJ2-1; D ambiguous. Trimming took 2 bases from V and 0 from J, leaving 8 bases between them. The germline V gene encodes CDR1 MNHNS and CDR2 SASEGT. This CDR3 spans 15 amino acids.

CDR3 sequence (DNA): TGTGCCACTCAAGGGGGAGGGGTCTTTGGCTACACCTTC. Its protein product is CATQGGGVFGYTF. The chain couples TRBV2 to TRBJ1-2; possible D gene TRBD1, 6 bases. This CDR3 region has 13 residues. Trimming removed 10 bases from V and 7 bases from J, with 19 bases in between. The germline gives CDR1 SNHLY, CDR2 FYNNEI.

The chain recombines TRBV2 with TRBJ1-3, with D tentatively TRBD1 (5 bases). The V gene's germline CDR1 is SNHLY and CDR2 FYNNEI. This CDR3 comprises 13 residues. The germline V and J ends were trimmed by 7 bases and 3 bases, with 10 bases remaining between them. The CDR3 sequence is CASMGGSGNTIYF. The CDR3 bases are TGTGCCAGCATGGGGGGTAGTGGAAACACCATATATTTT.

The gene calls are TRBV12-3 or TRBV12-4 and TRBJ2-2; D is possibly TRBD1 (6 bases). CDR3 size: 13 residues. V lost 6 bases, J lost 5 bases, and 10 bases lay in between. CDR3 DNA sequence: TGTGCCAGCAGCCGACAGGTTACCGGGGAGCTGTTTTTT. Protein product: CASSRQVTGELFF.

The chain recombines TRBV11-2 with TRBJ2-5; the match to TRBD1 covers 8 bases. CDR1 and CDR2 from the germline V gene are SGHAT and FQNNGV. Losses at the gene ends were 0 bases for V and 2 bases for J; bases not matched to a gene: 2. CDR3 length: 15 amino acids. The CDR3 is CASSLDGTGQETQYF. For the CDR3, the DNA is TGTGCCAGCAGCTTAGACGGGACAGGTCAAGAGACCCAGTACTTC.

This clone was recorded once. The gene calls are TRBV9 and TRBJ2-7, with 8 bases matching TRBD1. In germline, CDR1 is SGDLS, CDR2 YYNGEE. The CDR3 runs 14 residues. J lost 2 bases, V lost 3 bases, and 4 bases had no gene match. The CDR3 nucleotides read TGTGCCAGCAGCGACGGACAGGGACCCTACGAGCAGTACTTC. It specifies CASSDGQGPYEQYF.